Sequencing of this T cell receptor beta chain was carried out in a study of blood T cell repertoires in COVID-19. Study context: From the United States, Italy and Spain came samples of acute and convalescent COVID-19. In each case, the material was cDNA or gDNA derived from T cells, B-cell-depleted T cells, or PBMCs.

Original handling: Estimation of nucleated cell counts relied on the amplification of reference gene primers. Measured with immunoSEQ multiplex PCR; TCRdb has only the in-frame clones, and not every one. For V, J and clone size, that table is used; D and trimming come from the DNA. This table holds a few hundred thousand clones, 65% to 90% found once. V lost 1 base to trimming and J lost 6 bases; unmatched junction nucleotides: 6. The germline V gene has CDR1 SGDLS and CDR2 YYNGEE. The length of the CDR3 is 16 residues. The chain has TRBV9 and TRBJ2-1, with 11 positions matching TRBD2. The sequence was obtained from a young woman who had recovered from COVID-19. Material: PBMCs or T cells enriched from blood (not recorded which). The CDR3 nucleotides are TGTGCCAGCAGCGTATTAGCGGGAGGGCCGGGCAATGAGCAGTTCTTC. This translates into CASSVLAGGPGNEQFF.